These 16 T cell receptor beta chains were sequenced from one sample in a study of T cell responses to AZD1222 COVID-19 vaccine. Produced via immunoSEQ multiplex PCR; TCRdb's table is partial and in-frame only. Among about 100,000 clones listed, around 87% were seen once. The input for sequencing was peripheral blood, taken 28 days after the second AZD1222 dose. The receptors originated from an adult who received the AZD1222 COVID-19 vaccine.

This clone was recorded at least ten times. The gene calls are TRBV7-3 and TRBJ2-2, with D possibly matching TRBD1 (5 bases). The CDR3 length is 13 residues. The V end was cut by 8 bases, the J end by 4 bases, with 11 bases between. Germline V gene data show CDR1 as SGHTA and CDR2 as FQGTGA. DNA for the CDR3: TGTGCCAGCTCGAGCCAGGGCACCGGGGAGCTGTTTTTT. It encodes CASSSQGTGELFF.

This sequence joins TRBV7-9 and TRBJ2-7, with D possibly being TRBD1 or TRBD2 (5 bases each). Looked up from germline, CDR1 is SEHNR and CDR2 is FQNEAQ (reference sequence). The CDR3 spans 14 residues. Deletions cut 3 bases from V and 2 bases from J, with 11 bases between. CDR3 region: CASSLGQGAYEQYF. DNA for the CDR3: TGTGCCAGCAGCTTGGGCCAGGGAGCCTACGAGCAGTACTTC.

Here the CDR3 DNA reads TGTGCCAGCAGCTTGACAGAAAACACTGAAGCTTTCTTT. Protein sequence: CASSLTENTEAFF. The chain links TRBV11-2 to TRBJ1-1; the D gene is possibly TRBD1 (5 bases). This CDR3 comprises 13 residues. Germline CDR1 is SGHAT and CDR2 is FQNNGV. V dropped 3 bases and J dropped 2 bases, with 7 bases sitting between them.

A few counts support this clone. The rearrangement joins TRBV3-1 (or the pseudogene TRBV3-2) to TRBJ1-2; 7 bases line up with TRBD1. Germline CDR1 LGHDT, CDR2 YNNKEL (reference sequence). With V trimmed by 2 bases and J by 4 bases, 10 bases remained unmatched. The CDR3 loop spans 16 amino acids. The CDR3 loop reads CASSQRDRALFYGYTF. The CDR3 nucleotides are TGTGCCAGCAGCCAACGAGACAGGGCCCTCTTCTATGGCTACACCTTC.

CDR3 in DNA: TGTGCCAGCAGCGCAGGCGGGCGGGGGGTACAAGAGACCCAGTACTTC. Amino acids: CASSAGGRGVQETQYF. This rearrangement joins TRBV9 to TRBJ2-5, with 8 bases fitting TRBD2. Germline-derived CDR1 and CDR2 are SGDLS and YYNGEE. The J segment lost 2 bases and the V segment lost 3 bases, leaving 9 bases of the junction unmatched. CDR3 size: 16 residues.

This chain uses TRBV5-1 with TRBJ1-5; maybe TRBD1 (6 bases). This CDR3 has 15 amino acids. Looked up from germline, CDR1 is SGHRS and CDR2 is YFSETQ. The ends were cut back, 4 bases at V and 4 bases at J, with 15 bases in the middle. This chain's CDR3 is CASSRGTGANQPQHF. The CDR3 coding sequence is TGCGCCAGCAGCCGGGGTACGGGGGCGAATCAGCCCCAGCATTTT.

V is TRBV4-1 and J is TRBJ2-7, with 7 bases that match TRBD1. This CDR3 is built from 14 residues. V gave up 0 bases and J gave up 3 bases; unmatched junction bases: 2. Per germline, CDR1 MGHRA and CDR2 YSYEKL. CDR3 nucleotides: TGCGCCAGCAGCCAAGAATACAGGGGCTACGAGCAGTACTTC. This codes for CASSQEYRGYEQYF.

V usage is TRBV6-2 or TRBV6-3 and J usage is TRBJ2-3; 11 positions match TRBD2. V lost 5 bases, J lost 4 bases, and 8 bases stayed unmatched. Per germline, CDR1 MNHEY and CDR2 SVGEGT. This CDR3 region has 16 residues. The CDR3 is CASSRIAGGPADTQYF. In DNA, the CDR3 is TGTGCCAGCAGTCGAATAGCGGGAGGGCCGGCAGATACGCAGTATTTT.

The V gene is TRBV5-1, the J gene TRBJ1-6, with D uncertain. This CDR3 has 16 amino acids. V gave up 4 bases and J gave up 1 base, with 12 bases separating them. CDR1 SGHRS and CDR2 YFSETQ come from the germline V gene. CDR3 sequence (DNA): TGCGCCAGCAGCCCCCGCGCGGGATCCTATAATTCACCCCTCCACTTT. This encodes CASSPRAGSYNSPLHF.

V usage is TRBV6-5 and J usage is TRBJ1-2; 10 positions match TRBD1. The CDR3 runs 13 residues. The V gene's germline CDR1 is MNHEY and CDR2 SVGAGI. With V trimmed by 6 bases and J by 7 bases, 5 bases remained unmatched. CDR3 amino acids: CASRGQGRVGYTF. CDR3 nucleotide sequence: TGTGCCAGCAGGGGACAGGGGCGGGTTGGCTACACCTTC.

The V call is TRBV5-4, the J call TRBJ2-1; 12 nucleotides line up with TRBD2. V shed 3 bases, J shed 3 bases, and the junction held 4 bases outside the gene matches. Germline lookup yields CDR1 SGHNT and CDR2 YYREEE (reference sequence). The length of the CDR3 is 16 residues. CDR3 coding DNA: TGTGCCAGCAGCTCCCTACTAGCGGGAGGCTACAATGAGCAGTTCTTC. This gives the protein CASSSLLAGGYNEQFF.

This rearrangement joins TRBV7-9 to TRBJ2-3; D is uncertain. The CDR3 consists of 12 residues. CDR1 and CDR2 from the germline V gene are SEHNR and FQNEAQ (reference sequence). V was cut by 1 base and J by 7 bases, with 6 bases left in between. CDR3 amino acids: CASSLGVNTQYF. CDR3 in DNA: TGTGCCAGCAGCTTAGGGGTGAATACGCAGTATTTT.

The CDR3 nucleotides are TGTGCCAGCAGCTTAAGGGCACCATACGAGCAGTACTTC. Encoded protein: CASSLRAPYEQYF. J is TRBJ2-7 and V is TRBV7-8; D is unclear. The CDR3 has 13 residues. The V end was cut by 2 bases, the J end by 4 bases, with 9 bases between. Germline V gives CDR1 SGHVS, CDR2 FQNEAQ.

For the CDR3, the DNA is TGTGCCAGCAGCAAAATGGGGGCCCGAAACGGGGGCTACACCTTC. Protein sequence: CASSKMGARNGGYTF. V is TRBV21-1 and J is TRBJ1-2; TRBD1 is taken as the D call from the table, unchecked against the DNA. TRBV21-1 is tagged as a pseudogene. The CDR3 length is 15 residues.

This chain joins TRBV7-6 and TRBJ2-7; D perhaps matches TRBD1 (6 bases). Trimming pared 0 bases from V and 3 bases from J, leaving 12 bases between. CDR3 length: 15 amino acids. Germline V gene lookup returns CDR1 SGHVS and CDR2 FNYEAQ. This chain's CDR3 is CASSLARQAVYEQYF. The CDR3 DNA sequence: TGTGCCAGCAGCTTAGCTCGACAGGCCGTCTACGAGCAGTACTTC.

This chain joins TRBV5-1 and TRBJ2-7; TRBD1 might be the D (6 bases). Germline values: CDR1 SGHRS, CDR2 YFSETQ. The CDR3 extends over 19 amino acids. Trimming took 7 bases from V and 2 from J, leaving 31 bases between them. The CDR3 nucleotides read TGCGCCAGCGCCCCGGACAGCCGCGTGCCGGGACCCAGCGCCTACGAGCAGTACTTC. The encoded protein is CASAPDSRVPGPSAYEQYF.